This T cell receptor (beta chain) was identified in a study of T cell repertoires in cytomegalovirus infection. Overall study context: Public TCR beta signatures provided an indication of both CMV infection and a matching HLA type. Study-wide results and limits: Identification of carriers of CMV plus the relevant HLA was performed using cumulative public TCR beta family frequency. HLA-C-restricted, CMV-specific TCR beta clonotypes were dominant ex vivo.

TCRdb called the reads again in MiXCR, with one record for every CDR3 protein. In the table there are about 770,000 distinct CDR3 sequences, about 28% of which are singletons. The count of this clonotype is one. What it recognizes is unknown. At one end the junction does not follow the germline gene, possibly because of a read error. This TCR came from a human donor in good health (CMV status not recorded). Some clones in this sample may be carry-over from other donors' samples. Here the sequenced sample was cultured CD8+ T cells from PBMCs, taken from culture after CMV antigen stimulation.

CDR3 protein: CASSRRDSYVYTF. CDR3 DNA sequence: TGTGCCAGCAGCCGACGGGACAGTTATGTCTACACCTTC. This chain connects TRBV28 to TRBJ1-2; the match to TRBD1 covers 7 bases. CDR3 length equals 13 residues. The V gene's germline CDR1 is MDHEN and CDR2 SYDVKM.